This TCR beta chain was sequenced in a study of CD8 T cells in Susac syndrome. With random hexamers, about 0.45 to 1 ug RNA was reverse transcribed. By means of immunoSEQ multiplex PCR, TCR beta CDR3 spanning 54 Vbeta and 13 Jbeta underwent amplification. TCRdb fed the immunoSEQ multiplex PCR reads into MiXCR, producing one record per CDR3 protein. The table lists approximately 150,000 distinct CDR3 sequences, roughly 95% of them singletons. High-throughput TCR beta sequencing covered peripheral CD8+ and CD4+ T cells. While serving as controls, healthy donors were matched for age and sex. Both CD4+ and CD8+ T cells were negatively isolated, and TEMRA cells underwent FACS enrichment. The sequence was obtained from a human donor in good health. Sequencing used CD4+ T cells from PBMCs.

DNA of the CDR3: TGCGCCAGCAGCTCGACTAGCGGGAGGGATAGCACAGATACGCAGTATTTT. Encoded protein: CASSSTSGRDSTDTQYF. The J gene is TRBJ2-3, the V gene TRBV5-1, with TRBD2 matching 14 bases. Germline CDR1 reads SGHRS; CDR2 reads YFSETQ. The CDR3 extends over 17 amino acids. The junction had 3 bases not matched to a gene; V was cut back by 3 bases and J by 0 bases. The full variable domain, with the rest looked up from reference TRBV5-1 and TRBJ2-3, is KAGVTQTPRYLIKTRGQQVTLSCSPISGHRSVSWYQQTPGQGLQFLFEYFSETQRNKGNFPGRFSGRQFSNSRSEMNVSTLELGDSALYLCASSSTSGRDSTDTQYFGPGTRLTVL.